The next 19 T cell receptor beta chains were all read from a single sample in a study of identifying expanded T cells in peripheral blood. The assay was immunoSEQ multiplex PCR, and TCRdb's table has in-frame clones only and misses some. In the table there are approximately 100,000 clones, less than 90% of which are singletons. The sample consisted of blood. The receptors originated from a person aged 18 to 70 in good health.

The chain combines TRBV7-2 with TRBJ1-2; TRBD1 is a possible D gene (5 bases). Trimming took 1 base from V and 8 from J, leaving 17 bases between them. Germline CDR1 and CDR2: SGHTA and FQGNSA. The CDR3 runs to 15 residues. CDR3 protein: CASSLVASGMSGYTF. CDR3 nucleotide sequence: TGTGCCAGCAGCTTAGTTGCTTCAGGGATGTCCGGCTACACCTTC. Full variable domain (remainder filled in from reference TRBV7-2 and TRBJ1-2): GAGVSQSPSNKVTEKGKDVELRCDPISGHTALYWYRQSLGQGLEFLIYFQGNSAPDKSGLPSDRFSAERTGGSVSTLTIQRTQQEDSAVYLCASSLVASGMSGYTFGSGTRLTVV.

This sequence joins TRBV7-9 and TRBJ2-7; D is possibly TRBD1 (6 bases). CDR3 length: 15 amino acids. CDR1 is SEHNR and CDR2 is FQNEAQ in the germline V gene (reference sequence). Trimming took off 5 bases at V and 0 bases at J, with 14 bases between the two ends. CDR3 DNA sequence: TGTGCCAGCAGCGGACAGTTTCCTAGCTCCTACGAGCAGTACTTC. Translated: CASSGQFPSSYEQYF.

J is TRBJ2-7 and V is TRBV18, with D hard to call. This CDR3 region has 14 residues. Germline CDR1 and CDR2: KGHSH and LQKENI. Trimming left V 3 bases short and J 1 base short, with 10 bases between. This CDR3 is CASSPTQVSYEQYF. The CDR3 region has the DNA TGTGCCAGCTCACCGACCCAGGTTTCCTACGAGCAGTACTTC.

The chain has TRBV7-9 and TRBJ1-2; no definite D call. The CDR3 totals 12 residues. V lost 8 bases and J 7 bases, leaving 14 bases between the germline ends. The germline V gene has CDR1 SEHNR and CDR2 FQNEAQ (reference sequence). The CDR3 DNA reads TGTGCCAGCTCCCGGGAAAGAGCTGGCTACACCTTC. It yields the protein CASSRERAGYTF. The full variable domain, completed using reference TRBV7-9 and TRBJ1-2, is DTGVSQNPRHKITKRGQNVTFRCDPISEHNRLYWYRQTLGQGPEFLTYFQNEAQLEKSRLLSDRFSAERPKGSFSTLEIQRTEQGDSAMYLCASSRERAGYTFGSGTRLTVV.

The chain combines TRBV5-5 with TRBJ1-2; TRBD1 might be the D (5 bases). The V end lost 1 base, the J end lost 2 bases, and 12 bases lay between the germline ends. The germline V gene has CDR1 SGHKS and CDR2 YYEKEE (reference sequence). The CDR3 sequence is 15 residues long. CDR3 loop: CASSLSGNENYGYTF. CDR3 sequence (DNA): TGTGCCAGCAGCTTGTCAGGGAACGAAAACTATGGCTACACCTTC. The full variable domain, completed using reference TRBV5-5 and TRBJ1-2, is DAGVTQSPTHLIKTRGQQVTLRCSPISGHKSVSWYQQVLGQGPQFIFQYYEKEERGRGNFPDRFSARQFPNYSSELNVNALLLGDSALYLCASSLSGNENYGYTFGSGTRLTVV.

This clone was detected once. This chain links TRBV27 with TRBJ1-1; no reliable D call. Germline V gene lookup returns CDR1 MNHEY and CDR2 SMNVEV (reference sequence). The V gene lost 5 bases and the J gene lost 5 bases, with 18 bases spanning the gap. This CDR3 contains 15 residues. The CDR3 bases are TGTGCCAGCAGTATGGCCAGAGATGGAATGACTGAAGCTTTCTTT. Residues: CASSMARDGMTEAFF.

This sequence joins TRBV11-2 and TRBJ2-5; no definite D call. CDR3 size: 13 residues. With 0 bases removed from V and 5 bases from J, the gap between germline ends came to 7 bases. Germline V lookup: CDR1 SGHAT, CDR2 FQNNGV. The CDR3 reads CASSLDDWETQYF. The CDR3 nucleotides are TGTGCCAGCAGCTTAGATGATTGGGAGACCCAGTACTTC.

This chain uses TRBV5-1 with TRBJ1-4; 10 bases map to TRBD1. The CDR3 spans 15 residues. Trimming took 4 bases from V and 7 from J; bases not matched to a gene: 7. CDR1 SGHRS and CDR2 YFSETQ come from the germline V gene. CDR3 sequence: CASSIKTGGVEKLFF. The DNA of the CDR3 is TGCGCCAGCAGCATCAAGACAGGGGGCGTTGAAAAACTGTTTTTT.

The chain combines TRBV5-6 with TRBJ2-2; the D gene is possibly TRBD1 (7 bases). Germline CDR1 is SGHDT and CDR2 is YYEEEE. The CDR3 is 17 residues long. The germline V and J ends were trimmed by 3 bases and 4 bases, with 19 bases remaining between them. CDR3 residues: CASSSHSGTAGTGELFF. CDR3 in DNA: TGTGCCAGCAGCTCTCACTCCGGGACAGCGGGCACCGGGGAGCTGTTTTTT.

The V and J genes are TRBV6-4 and TRBJ1-2, with 9 bases matching TRBD1. Germline V lookup: CDR1 MRHNA, CDR2 SNTAGT. J gave up 1 base and V 5 bases, and 8 bases lay outside the gene matches. This CDR3 comprises 16 residues. The CDR3: CASSPSTGGHNYGYTF. Written as DNA, the CDR3 is TGTGCCAGCAGTCCTTCTACAGGGGGCCATAACTATGGCTACACCTTC.

This clone was counted once. This chain links TRBV18 with TRBJ1-4; 7 bases are shared with TRBD1. CDR3 size: 15 residues. Trimming took 3 bases from V and 5 from J; bases not matched to a gene: 6. From germline, CDR1 is KGHSH and CDR2 LQKENI. CDR3 DNA: TGTGCCAGCTCACCGGCGACAGGGCAGAATGAAAAACTGTTTTTT. Translated: CASSPATGQNEKLFF.

This rearrangement joins TRBV28 to TRBJ2-1; D is perhaps TRBD1 (7 bases). With 7 bases removed from V and 7 bases from J, the gap between germline ends came to 17 bases. The germline CDR1 and CDR2 sequences are MDHEN and SYDVKM. This CDR3 contains 14 residues. For the CDR3, the DNA is TGTGCCAGCATTGGGGGGCAGGGGGGTAATGAGCAGTTCTTC. As protein: CASIGGQGGNEQFF.

This clone has a handful of counts. The rearrangement links TRBV5-1 to TRBJ2-1; 7 bases map to TRBD2. The ends lost 0 bases at V and 0 bases at J; junction bases unmatched: 6. Germline-derived CDR1 and CDR2 are SGHRS and YFSETQ. The CDR3 is 17 residues long. Written as DNA, the CDR3 is TGCGCCAGCAGCTTGGACCCGTCGGGAGGCTCCTACAATGAGCAGTTCTTC. It translates to CASSLDPSGGSYNEQFF. Combining the CDR3 with reference TRBV5-1 and TRBJ2-1 gives the whole variable domain KAGVTQTPRYLIKTRGQQVTLSCSPISGHRSVSWYQQTPGQGLQFLFEYFSETQRNKGNFPGRFSGRQFSNSRSEMNVSTLELGDSALYLCASSLDPSGGSYNEQFFGPGTRLTVL.

This chain uses TRBV6-5 with TRBJ2-7, with 7 bases aligning to TRBD1. The CDR3 runs to 11 residues. The J segment lost 7 bases and the V segment lost 5 bases, leaving 2 bases of the junction unmatched. Germline V CDR1 and CDR2: MNHEY, SVGAGI. The CDR3 sequence: CASSRGQEQYF. CDR3 bases: TGTGCCAGCAGTCGGGGACAGGAGCAGTACTTC.

The chain is built from TRBV25-1 and TRBJ1-5; 9 nucleotides align to TRBD1. The V gene end was trimmed by 5 bases and the J gene end by 7 bases; junction bases not matched to a gene: 6. The germline V gene has CDR1 MGHDK and CDR2 SYGVNS. The CDR3 runs to 14 residues. CDR3 in amino acids: CASSPTGGWQPQHF. The CDR3 DNA follows: TGTGCCAGCAGTCCCACAGGGGGCTGGCAGCCCCAGCATTTT.

This clone has more than one count but fewer than ten. The sample holds other DNA sequences that translate to the same CDR3. The chain combines TRBV6-4 with TRBJ2-2; D is unresolved. The germline gives CDR1 MRHNA, CDR2 SNTAGT. CDR3 length equals 14 residues. The V end lost 6 bases, the J end lost 0 bases, and 8 bases lay between the germline ends. In nucleotides, the CDR3 is TGTGCCAGCAGCGAGACTGCGAACACCGGGGAGCTGTTTTTT. Its translation is CASSETANTGELFF.

V usage is TRBV9 and J usage is TRBJ1-6; 7 nucleotides line up with TRBD1. V lost 3 bases, J lost 9 bases, and 12 bases stayed unmatched. The CDR3 has 16 amino acids. Germline CDR1 SGDLS, CDR2 YYNGEE. The CDR3 DNA reads TGTGCCAGCAGCGCCTCCTCCGGGACAGAGGGTTCACCCCTCCACTTT. It yields the protein CASSASSGTEGSPLHF.

The V call is TRBV9, the J call TRBJ1-2, with a possible D match to TRBD1 (6 bases). CDR3 length: 14 residues. The germline gives CDR1 SGDLS, CDR2 YYNGEE. Deletions cut 6 bases from V and 8 bases from J, with 20 bases between. CDR3 sequence (DNA): TGTGCCAGCACCCCACAGGGAGACTTCGGGGGCTACACCTTC. This encodes CASTPQGDFGGYTF.

V gene TRBV2 combines with J gene TRBJ2-5; TRBD1 matches 8 bases. The V segment lost 5 bases and the J segment 2 bases; nucleotides outside the gene matches: 7. The CDR3 spans 15 residues. Germline-derived CDR1 and CDR2 are SNHLY and FYNNEI. The CDR3 reads CASSLRTGWQETQYF. The DNA for the CDR3 is TGTGCCAGCAGTCTGAGGACAGGGTGGCAAGAGACCCAGTACTTC.